One sample yielded the 25 T cell receptor beta chains listed below, sequenced in a study of patients and donors after allogeneic stem cell transplantation. TCRdb recomputed calls from the RT-PCR reads with MiXCR, one row per CDR3 protein. The sample holds 150,000 to 250,000 distinct CDR3 sequences, around two fifths seen once. Material for sequencing was blood, either unsorted or a sorted T cell fraction (not recorded which). These receptors originate from a human donor who was either an allogeneic HSCT recipient or a stem cell or donor lymphocyte infusion donor (not recorded which). It is not recorded whose cells these are; they may come from a transplant donor.

This clonotype was counted only a few times. The chain links TRBV6-1 to TRBJ1-5; D not certain. Germline values: CDR1 MNHNS, CDR2 SASEGT. Deletions cut 7 bases from V and 0 bases from J, with 10 bases between. The CDR3 spans 14 residues. CDR3 coding DNA: TGTGCCAGCACCGGACTCTATAGCAATCAGCCCCAGCATTTT. This encodes CASTGLYSNQPQHF.

V gene TRBV9 combines with J gene TRBJ2-3; D is ambiguous. CDR1 SGDLS and CDR2 YYNGEE come from the germline V gene. The CDR3 covers 13 residues. V lost 6 bases and J 3 bases, leaving 11 bases between the germline ends. The CDR3 sequence is CASNPLGTDTQYF. CDR3 sequence (DNA): TGTGCCAGCAACCCCCTCGGGACAGATACGCAGTATTTT. The entire variable domain, with the rest obtained from reference TRBV9 and TRBJ2-3, is as follows: DSGVTQTPKHLITATGQRVTLRCSPRSGDLSVYWYQQSLDQGLQFLIQYYNGEERAKGNILERFSAQQFPDLHSELNLSSLELGDSALYFCASNPLGTDTQYFGPGTRLTVL.

The V call is TRBV14, the J call TRBJ1-2; tentatively, D is TRBD1 (5 bases). This CDR3 comprises 15 residues. CDR1 and CDR2 (germline): SGHDN, FVKESK. Trimming removed 0 bases from V and 8 bases from J, with 16 bases in between. CDR3 region: CASSQERGARWGYTF. In nucleotides, the CDR3 is TGTGCCAGCAGCCAAGAAAGGGGTGCTCGATGGGGCTACACCTTC.

This clonotype was counted a few times. The rearrangement joins TRBV7-8 to TRBJ2-3, with no clear D. This CDR3 region has 13 residues. Trimming removed 1 base from V and 2 bases from J, with 4 bases in between. Germline V gene data show CDR1 as SGHVS and CDR2 as FQNEAQ. The DNA of the CDR3 is TGTGCCAGCAGCTTAGAACACACAGATACGCAGTATTTT. Translating gives CASSLEHTDTQYF. Supplemented by reference TRBV7-8 and TRBJ2-3, the full variable domain reads GAGVSQSPRYKVAKRGQDVALRCDPISGHVSLFWYQQALGQGPEFLTYFQNEAQLDKSGLPSDRFFAERPEGSVSTLKIQRTQQEDSAVYLCASSLEHTDTQYFGPGTRLTVL.

This chain links TRBV5-1 with TRBJ2-5, with 8 nucleotides matching TRBD1. The trim removed 3 bases at V and 1 base at J, leaving 5 bases unmatched. Germline V gives CDR1 SGHRS, CDR2 YFSETQ. This CDR3 has 15 amino acids. The chain's CDR3 is CASSSDRGSQETQYF. The CDR3 DNA reads TGCGCCAGCAGCTCAGACAGGGGATCCCAAGAGACCCAGTACTTC. Looking up the rest from reference TRBV5-1 and TRBJ2-5 gives the full variable domain: KAGVTQTPRYLIKTRGQQVTLSCSPISGHRSVSWYQQTPGQGLQFLFEYFSETQRNKGNFPGRFSGRQFSNSRSEMNVSTLELGDSALYLCASSSDRGSQETQYFGPGTRLLVL.

The chain uses TRBV24-1 and TRBJ1-1; 10 bases are shared with TRBD1. Germline-derived CDR1 and CDR2 are KGHDR and SFDVKD. The CDR3 runs to 15 residues. V dropped 4 bases and J dropped 4; count of bases not matched to a gene: 5. The CDR3 DNA is TGTGCCACCAGTGACAGGACAGGGGGAATCACTGAAGCTTTCTTT. As protein: CATSDRTGGITEAFF.

The chain has TRBV12-5 and TRBJ1-4, with TRBD1 identical over 8 bases. J was trimmed by 6 bases and V by 0 bases; bases with no gene match: 9. CDR3 length: 17 amino acids. Germline V gene data show CDR1 as LGHNT and CDR2 as FRNRAP. CDR3 in DNA: TGTGCTAGTGGTTTGGTACGGACAGGGACCAGGGATGAAAAACTGTTTTTT. It translates to CASGLVRTGTRDEKLFF.

This clonotype showed up just a few times. The chain combines TRBV7-2 with TRBJ1-1, with no clear D. The V end was cut by 5 bases, the J end by 3 bases, with 10 bases between. Germline-derived CDR1 and CDR2 are SGHTA and FQGNSA. CDR3 length equals 13 residues. For the CDR3, the DNA is TGTGCCAGCAGCCTAGACATTGACACTGAAGCTTTCTTT. It is translated as CASSLDIDTEAFF. The variable domain in full, completed from reference TRBV7-2 and TRBJ1-1, reads GAGVSQSPSNKVTEKGKDVELRCDPISGHTALYWYRQSLGQGLEFLIYFQGNSAPDKSGLPSDRFSAERTGGSVSTLTIQRTQQEDSAVYLCASSLDIDTEAFFGQGTRLTVV.

Only a few counts were recorded for this clonotype. The rearrangement links TRBV6-5 to TRBJ1-6, with 10 nucleotides matching TRBD1. The CDR3 covers 16 residues. The ends lost 5 bases at V and 8 bases at J; junction bases unmatched: 9. Germline-derived CDR1 and CDR2 are MNHEY and SVGAGI. CDR3 protein: CASSLGSGTGDSPLHF. The DNA for the CDR3 is TGTGCCAGCAGTCTAGGGTCCGGGACAGGGGATTCACCCCTCCACTTT.

This clonotype has just one count. J is TRBJ2-4 and V is TRBV7-6; a possible D gene is TRBD1 (5 bases). CDR3 size: 16 residues. The V end was cut by 0 bases, the J end by 3 bases, with 12 bases between. Germline-derived CDR1 and CDR2 are SGHVS and FNYEAQ. The CDR3 is CASSLASGMGKNIQYF. In DNA form, the CDR3 reads TGTGCCAGCAGCTTAGCCTCAGGGATGGGCAAAAACATTCAGTACTTC. Using reference TRBV7-6 and TRBJ2-4 for the parts outside the CDR3, the full variable domain is GAGVSQSPRYKVTKRGQDVALRCDPISGHVSLYWYRQALGQGPEFLTYFNYEAQQDKSGLPNDRFSAERPEGSISTLTIQRTEQRDSAMYRCASSLASGMGKNIQYFGAGTRLSVL.

The chain recombines TRBV28 with TRBJ2-7; 13 bases are a match to TRBD2. The germline V gene has CDR1 MDHEN and CDR2 SYDVKM. This CDR3 is built from 16 residues. V was pared by 4 bases and J by 3 bases, with 6 bases of the junction left unmatched. The CDR3 sequence is CASSSPRTSGSYEQYF. The CDR3 nucleotides are TGTGCCAGCAGTTCTCCCCGGACTAGCGGGAGCTACGAGCAGTACTTC.

In DNA, the CDR3 is TGTGCCACCAGTGATACAGGGGTGAGCGGCTACACCTTC. As protein: CATSDTGVSGYTF. This chain connects TRBV24-1 to TRBJ1-2; 7 nucleotides line up with TRBD1. The junction had 5 bases not matched to a gene; V was cut back by 3 bases and J by 8 bases. This CDR3 comprises 13 residues. Germline CDR1 reads KGHDR; CDR2 reads SFDVKD.

The V gene is TRBV7-9, the J gene TRBJ1-1; weak D call: TRBD1 (6 bases). V was trimmed by 4 bases and J by 4 bases, leaving 28 bases between them. Germline-derived CDR1 and CDR2 are SEHNR and FQNEAQ (reference sequence). The CDR3 contains 19 residues. Here the CDR3 reads CASSSTEQITGLSGTEAFF. CDR3 in DNA: TGTGCCAGCAGCTCAACCGAACAAATTACAGGGCTTTCGGGCACTGAAGCTTTCTTT.

This chain links TRBV13 with TRBJ2-1, with TRBD2 matching 12 bases. This CDR3 region has 16 residues. Trimming removed 7 bases from V and 8 bases from J; junction bases left unmatched: 12. Germline-derived CDR1 and CDR2 are PRHDT and FYEKMQ (reference sequence). CDR3 DNA: TGTGCCAGCACCGAGGCCCCGGGACTAGCGGGCGATGAGCAGTTCTTC. It specifies CASTEAPGLAGDEQFF.

This chain connects TRBV12-3 or TRBV12-4 to TRBJ1-3; D gene unclear. Trimming took 11 bases from V and 0 from J, leaving 14 bases between them. This CDR3 region has 14 residues. The DNA for the CDR3 is TGTGCCTGCACTCTACCGCGCTCTGGAAACACCATATATTTT. This gives the protein CACTLPRSGNTIYF.

The gene calls are TRBV20-1 and TRBJ1-1; D ambiguous. This CDR3 has 13 residues. V was cut by 6 bases and J by 1 base, with 12 bases left in between. Germline CDR1 and CDR2: DFQATT and SNEGSKA (reference sequence). The CDR3 reads CSAARPGNTEAFF. In DNA form, the CDR3 reads TGCAGTGCAGCCCGACCCGGGAACACTGAAGCTTTCTTT.

The chain couples TRBV7-2 to TRBJ1-6; D gene unclear. The germline CDR1 and CDR2 sequences are SGHTA and FQGNSA. The CDR3 consists of 12 residues. Trimming shortened V by 1 base and J by 9 bases, and 4 bases separated the two germline ends. The CDR3: CASSLDGSPLHF. The DNA for the CDR3 is TGTGCCAGCAGCTTAGACGGTTCACCCCTCCACTTT.

This clonotype was counted between two and nine times. The V call is TRBV6-1, the J call TRBJ1-5; 9 bases align to TRBD1. The CDR3 extends over 15 amino acids. V trimming: 5 bases; J trimming: 5 bases; junction bases outside the gene matches: 7. CDR1 MNHNS and CDR2 SASEGT come from the germline V gene. This chain's CDR3 is CASSPRDRADQPQHF. CDR3 coding DNA: TGTGCCAGCAGTCCCCGGGACAGGGCGGATCAGCCCCAGCATTTT.

The chain couples TRBV29-1 to TRBJ1-1; 8 bases are shared with TRBD1. J gave up 4 bases and V 5 bases, and 3 bases lay outside the gene matches. In germline, CDR1 is SQVTM, CDR2 ANQGSEA. CDR3 length: 12 residues. The CDR3 is CSVRTGSTEAFF. For the CDR3, the DNA is TGCAGCGTTCGGACAGGGAGCACTGAAGCTTTCTTT.

The CDR3 reads CATSRDGTASSYEQYF. CDR3 nucleotide sequence: TGTGCCACCAGCAGAGATGGGACGGCGAGCTCCTACGAGCAGTACTTC. The chain links TRBV15 to TRBJ2-7; the D call may be TRBD1 or TRBD2 (5 bases each). V lost 0 bases to trimming and J lost 0 bases, with 12 bases between them. The germline V gene has CDR1 LNHNV and CDR2 YYDKDF (reference sequence). This CDR3 region has 16 residues.

A few counts support this clonotype. The CDR3: CASSILGGRTDTQYF. The CDR3 DNA follows: TGTGCCAGCAGTATCCTTGGCGGGAGGACAGATACGCAGTATTTT. The V gene is TRBV6-5, the J gene TRBJ2-3; 8 bases are shared with TRBD2. Per germline, CDR1 MNHEY and CDR2 SVGAGI. The CDR3 extends over 15 amino acids. The J segment lost 3 bases and the V segment lost 5 bases, leaving 7 bases of the junction unmatched.

V is TRBV4-3 and J is TRBJ2-7; D possibly corresponds to TRBD1 (6 bases). V dropped 0 bases and J dropped 7 bases, with 7 bases sitting between them. The CDR3 totals 12 residues. Germline V gene data show CDR1 as LGHNA and CDR2 as YSLEER. CDR3 residues: CASSQERGEQYF. The CDR3 nucleotides are TGCGCCAGCAGCCAAGAGAGGGGGGAGCAGTACTTC.

This clonotype was seen only a few times. The rearrangement uses TRBV3-1 and TRBJ1-1, with D hard to call. This CDR3 region has 11 residues. Germline CDR1 is LGHDT and CDR2 is YNNKEL (reference sequence). Trimming shortened V by 6 bases and J by 3 bases, and 5 bases separated the two germline ends. The CDR3 bases are TGTGCCAGCAGTTACGACACTGAAGCTTTCTTT. Translating it yields CASSYDTEAFF.

This clonotype was seen only a few times. The chain joins TRBV4-1 to TRBJ2-1; D is perhaps TRBD2 (6 bases). Per the germline V gene, CDR1 is MGHRA and CDR2 is YSYEKL. The CDR3 is 16 residues long. Trimming cost V 2 bases and J 7 bases, with 18 bases left between them. CDR3 coding DNA: TGCGCCAGCAGCCAAATTACAACGGGACTCTCTAATGAGCAGTTCTTC. Translated, it gives CASSQITTGLSNEQFF.

This clonotype showed up just a few times. The V and J genes are TRBV18 and TRBJ1-3, with 8 bases identical to TRBD1. Per germline, CDR1 KGHSH and CDR2 LQKENI. V lost 3 bases, J lost 0 bases, and 4 bases stayed unmatched. The CDR3 is made up of 16 amino acids. The CDR3 nucleotides are TGTGCCAGCTCACCCCCCGGGACAGGCTCTGGAAACACCATATATTTT. Residues: CASSPPGTGSGNTIYF.